Each of the 9 T cell receptor beta chains below was sequenced from the same sample in a study of human T cells and chemical hapten exposure. TCRdb fed the 5' RACE reads into MiXCR, producing one record per CDR3 protein. Among around 140,000 distinct CDR3 sequences listed, over 3.5% were seen once. Total RNA was extracted from unfractionated whole blood. These receptors all come from a female donor in good health.

Of note for this clonotype: Possible read error: a much larger clone is one base away. The chain joins TRBV20-1 to TRBJ2-7; TRBD1 agrees at 9 bases. The germline V gene encodes CDR1 DFQATT and CDR2 SNEGSKA (reference sequence). CDR3 length equals 13 residues. CDR3 region: CRAIKGQGNEQYF. The CDR3 DNA sequence: TGCAGAGCAATTAAGGGACAGGGCAACGAGCAGTACTTC.

This clonotype was observed at least ten times. This chain connects TRBV7-3 to TRBJ2-6, with no clear D. CDR3 size: 15 residues. V dropped 4 bases and J dropped 0 bases, with 7 bases sitting between them. Germline V gene sequence: CDR1 SGHTA, CDR2 FQGTGA. In nucleotides, the CDR3 is TGTGCCAGCAGCTCAGACAACTCTGGGGCCAACGTCCTGACTTTC. Protein product: CASSSDNSGANVLTF. Full variable domain (outside the CDR3, taken from reference TRBV7-3 and TRBJ2-6): GAGVSQTPSNKVTEKGKYVELRCDPISGHTALYWYRQSLGQGPEFLIYFQGTGAADDSGLPNDRFFAVRPEGSVSTLKIQRTERGDSAVYLCASSSDNSGANVLTFGAGSRLTVL.

This clonotype was recorded many times. V usage is TRBV12-3 or TRBV12-4 and J usage is TRBJ2-7, with D perhaps matching TRBD1 (6 bases). V was clipped by 2 bases and J by 7 bases, with 15 bases between them. The CDR3 extends over 14 amino acids. The CDR3, as DNA: TGTGCCAGCAGTTTATTTACAGGGATGGGGGAGCAGTACTTC. Encoded protein: CASSLFTGMGEQYF.

The rearrangement links TRBV2 to TRBJ1-3; D remains unclear. CDR1 is SNHLY, CDR2 FYNNEI, per germline. The CDR3 is 14 amino acids. V was shortened by 6 bases and J by 2 bases, with 11 bases between the two germline ends. CDR3: CASRRDTAGNTIYF. For the CDR3, the DNA is TGTGCCAGCAGGAGAGACACTGCTGGAAACACCATATATTTT.

This clonotype was detected only a few times. V gene TRBV7-2 combines with J gene TRBJ2-1, with a possible D match to TRBD2 (7 bases). Germline CDR1 is SGHTA and CDR2 is FQGNSA. Trimming took off 1 base at V and 5 bases at J, with 18 bases between the two ends. The CDR3 is 17 residues long. CDR3 in DNA: TGTGCCAGCAGCTTAGGATCACGCGGGGGCGATGACAATGAGCAGTTCTTC. Translation gives CASSLGSRGGDDNEQFF.

This clonotype occurred many times. The V call is TRBV7-9, the J call TRBJ2-1; weak D call: TRBD1 (6 bases). CDR3 length: 15 residues. Trimming shortened V by 1 base and J by 5 bases, and 12 bases separated the two germline ends. In germline, CDR1 is SEHNR, CDR2 FQNEAQ (reference sequence). The DNA of the CDR3 is TGTGCCAGCAGCTTAGGGGTGGGGGCGAACAATGAGCAGTTCTTC. It is translated as CASSLGVGANNEQFF.

In this sample, this clonotype turned up many times. This chain joins TRBV7-8 and TRBJ1-5; D gene uncertain. Germline CDR1 and CDR2: SGHVS and FQNEAQ. CDR3 length: 17 residues. Deletions cut 1 base from V and 1 base from J, with 14 bases between. The CDR3 DNA is TGTGCCAGCAGCTTAGTCAATGGGAAAACCAGCAATCAGCCCCAGCATTTT. Amino acids: CASSLVNGKTSNQPQHF.

In this sample, this clonotype turned up many times. The chain joins TRBV28 to TRBJ1-6; possibly TRBD1 for D (6 bases). Germline-derived CDR1 and CDR2 are MDHEN and SYDVKM. The V end lost 7 bases, the J end lost 9 bases, and 10 bases lay between the germline ends. The CDR3 is 12 residues long. CDR3 loop: CASNRDVSPLHF. DNA of the CDR3: TGTGCCAGCAACAGGGACGTTTCACCCCTCCACTTT.

This clonotype was recorded many times. This chain uses TRBV5-6 with TRBJ1-1, with D possibly matching TRBD1 (6 bases). CDR1 SGHDT and CDR2 YYEEEE come from the germline V gene. The V end lost 4 bases, the J end lost 3 bases, and 22 bases lay between the germline ends. The CDR3 length is 17 residues. CDR3 sequence reads: CASSPRWGRRGDTEAFF. The CDR3 DNA reads as TGTGCCAGCAGCCCCAGGTGGGGGCGAAGGGGGGACACTGAAGCTTTCTTT. Using reference TRBV5-6 and TRBJ1-1 for the parts outside the CDR3, the full variable domain is DAGVTQSPTHLIKTRGQQVTLRCSPKSGHDTVSWYQQALGQGPQFIFQYYEEEERQRGNFPDRFSGHQFPNYSSELNVNALLLGDSALYLCASSPRWGRRGDTEAFFGQGTRLTVV.